These 5 T cell receptor beta chains share one sample of origin, sequenced in a study of beta chain features in type 1 diabetes. Expressed TCRB transcripts were sequenced because the isolated RNA had all been reverse transcribed beforehand. TCRdb keeps only in-frame clones here, not all; method: immunoSEQ multiplex PCR. The sample has more than 8,000 clones; around three quarters are singletons. The material sequenced was Tregs from blood. The receptors shown here come from a young woman in good health.

This clone turned up a few times. This chain uses TRBV11-2 with TRBJ2-7; no definite D call. Per the germline V gene, CDR1 is SGHAT and CDR2 is FQNNGV. V lost 6 bases and J 6 bases, leaving 18 bases between the germline ends. CDR3 length: 14 residues. In DNA form, the CDR3 reads TGTGCCAGCAGGTTCGCCCCCCTCTACGGCGAGCAGTACTTC. Translating gives CASRFAPLYGEQYF.

The chain links TRBV21-1 to TRBJ2-7; no check of the table's D call, TRBD1, against the DNA was made. TRBV21-1 is annotated as a pseudogene. The CDR3 extends over 9 amino acids. The CDR3 reads CATIYEQYF. The CDR3 nucleotides are TGTGCCACCATCTACGAGCAGTACTTC.

J is TRBJ2-7 and V is TRBV5-1; 12 bases are shared with TRBD1. The CDR3 is 15 residues long. Unmatched junction bases numbered 5, after V lost 4 bases and J lost 3 bases. Germline CDR1 is SGHRS and CDR2 is YFSETQ. The CDR3 region is CASSRGTGGIYEQYF. CDR3 DNA: TGCGCCAGCAGCCGAGGGACAGGGGGCATCTACGAGCAGTACTTC.

This clone was recorded only once. The chain employs TRBV9 and TRBJ2-7; 8 nucleotides line up with TRBD1. This CDR3 has 15 amino acids. From germline, CDR1 is SGDLS and CDR2 YYNGEE. Trimming cost V 3 bases and J 5 bases; bases outside gene matches: 10. The CDR3 is CASSARPRGLHEQYF. Here the CDR3 DNA reads TGTGCCAGCAGCGCCAGACCCAGGGGGCTACACGAGCAGTACTTC.

The chain employs TRBV2 and TRBJ2-3; no clear D. Trimming shortened V by 4 bases and J by 5 bases, and 4 bases separated the two germline ends. Germline-derived CDR1 and CDR2 are SNHLY and FYNNEI. The CDR3 is made up of 11 amino acids. The DNA of the CDR3 is TGTGCCAGCAGTGTTCAAGATACGCAGTATTTT. Protein sequence: CASSVQDTQYF.